This T cell receptor (beta chain) was obtained from a study of radiotherapy plus CTLA-4 blockade in lung cancer. Profiling relied on immunoSEQ multiplex PCR, and the TCRdb table lists in-frame clones only, not all of them. This sample has about 120,000 clones, with 75% to 80% found just once. This clone was detected ten times or more. No antigen is known for it. Study conclusions and caveats: Interferon-beta and early blood T cell clone dynamics reportedly predicted response best.

Enrolled patients, whose metastatic non-small-cell lung cancer was chemo-refractory, received focal radiation plus CTLA-4 blockade with ipilimumab. CDR3 length equals 12 residues. V lost 6 bases and J 3 bases, leaving 8 bases between the germline ends. Germline CDR1 SGHDN, CDR2 FVKESK. Specimen: peripheral blood, collected from a patient treated with radiotherapy plus ipilimumab. The chain employs TRBV14 and TRBJ1-1; D remains ambiguous. The TCR comes from a human donor with non-small cell lung cancer who had a partial response to radiotherapy plus ipilimumab. The CDR3 DNA sequence: TGTGCCAGCAGTAACGGTTACACTGAAGCTTTCTTT. Its protein is CASSNGYTEAFF. The full variable domain, rest sourced from reference TRBV14 and TRBJ1-1, is EAGVTQFPSHSVIEKGQTVTLRCDPISGHDNLYWYRRVMGKEIKFLLHFVKESKQDESGMPNNRFLAERTGGTYSTLKVQPAELEDSGVYFCASSNGYTEAFFGQGTRLTVV.